This TCR beta chain comes out of a study of vaccination and CD4 T cells after COVID-19. This CDR3 is 15 amino acids long. Per germline, CDR1 SGHDN and CDR2 FVKESK. Losses at the gene ends were 0 bases for V and 7 bases for J; bases not matched to a gene: 8. An Oncomine TCR Beta short-read assay was used to sequence the DNA from cultured CD4+ T cells. TCRdb called the PCR reads again in MiXCR, with one record for every CDR3 protein. This table has over 10,000 distinct CDR3 sequences, more than 70% appearing once. As to this clonotype: No antigen is known for it.

Treatment described: roughly 10-day PBMC culture with coronavirus spike peptide pools or control peptides (ViraFEST assay). The chain is built from TRBV14 and TRBJ1-2, with 7 bases matching TRBD1. The sample consisted of CD4+ T cells from blood, cultured in vitro. The receptor was derived from a human donor who had recovered from COVID-19. The CDR3 here is CASSQEPQGVRGYTF. As DNA, the CDR3 is TGTGCCAGCAGCCAAGAACCCCAGGGGGTCCGTGGCTACACCTTC.